This note documents a single T cell receptor (beta chain) sequence. Its specific antigen is unknown. Per-base quality was not reported, and no clone a single base away is much larger than it. The same CDR3 arises from other DNA sequences in this sample as well. This entry comes from a study of PD-L1 blockade in urothelial cancer (dated by TCRdb to about 2017). Some background on the complete study: Every patient began therapy around 2014 and was given atezolizumab 1,200 mg intravenously every 3 weeks. An ECOG performance status of 0 or 1 was recorded for the patients, and 0 to 3 prior chemotherapy regimens had been received by the patients. Progression-free survival longer than 6 months counted as durable clinical benefit, and TCR features were additionally tested against both progression-free and overall survival. The study was an exploratory multi-omic analysis of somatic, immune and clinical correlates of response to PD-L1 blockade with atezolizumab in urothelial cancer. Blood samples gave a median of around 140,000 T cells and approximately 85,000 unique TCRs, with a median clonality of around 0.074. Durable clinical benefit was achieved by nine patients and was not achieved by 20 patients. Pretreatment tumor samples and matched peripheral blood, collected serially before and after atezolizumab treatment, underwent TCR sequencing. Blood samples were analyzed 3 weeks after the start of treatment (second dose) and 6 weeks after the start of treatment. Pretreatment blood TCR-seq was available for about 27 patients, at least one posttreatment blood collection was obtained for around 24 patients, and tumor TCR-seq was available for around 24 patients. About nine tenths of the roughly 29 patients were identified as males with urothelial cancer of bladder origin, and a prior smoking history was reported by 18 of 29 patients. In the same patients, pretreatment tumors underwent whole exome sequencing and RNA sequencing in addition to TCR sequencing. Overall study outcomes, separate from this receptor: A pretreatment peripheral blood TCR clonality below the median was linked to improved progression-free and overall survival. At 3 weeks after the start of treatment, tumor-associated TCR clones in peripheral blood had expanded more in patients with durable benefit (n ≈ 20, p = 0.022). Because the sample size was small (n ≈ 27) and many exploratory analyses were performed, the results are intended to be hypothesis-generating.

To estimate absolute template abundance from read counts, synthetic TCR analog templates were spiked into each PCR. TCRbeta CDR3 regions were amplified from genomic DNA with bias-controlled V and J gene primers using the immunoSEQ assay. Sequencing of rearranged TCRbeta segments was performed at approximately 20X coverage. As for how the authors treated the data: Sequencing errors were corrected by clustering, and CDR3s were annotated against IMGT so that V, D and J genes could be assigned. Out-of-frame and stop-codon sequences were excluded, and only productive TCRbeta rearrangements were used in downstream analyses. To compute clonality, Shannon entropy was normalized by the log of the number of unique productive sequences and then subtracted from one. Fisher's exact test with Benjamini-Hochberg correction, at a threshold of adjusted p below 0.01, was used to find clones that differed between time points or between blood and tumor. In its TCRdb copy, this immuneACCESS table keeps in-frame sequences only and misses some clones. Where compared with another copy, unresolved V genes explain less than half of these, and the others have no known cause. V and J calls and clone size are as listed in that table; D and trimming were resolved from the DNA. In all, the sample holds about 81,000 clones, and approximately 88% of those were seen once. The ten most abundant clones make up roughly 0.88% of the sample.

The CDR3 numbers 13 residues from cysteine through phenylalanine. Here the CDR3 DNA is all that survives: 39 bases in frame from base 1. The germline V gene (reference sequence) supplies CDR1 GTSNPN and CDR2 SVGIG. Cut back by 3 bases and 2 bases, the V and J ends lie 11 bases apart. Reading the label with the study, this specimen's time point is: pretreatment peripheral blood. A cohort of 25 to 30 patients with locally advanced or metastatic urothelial carcinoma, treated at Memorial Sloan Kettering on a trial protocol, was included. Peripheral blood mononuclear cells were collected pretreatment and during treatment, with between 1 and 8 total time points obtained per patient. The Qiagen DNeasy Blood extraction kit was used to purify genomic DNA from total PBMCs and from tumor samples. PBMCs were collected pretreatment and during treatment, and were isolated and stored as previously described.

Material: PBMCs, obtained around atezolizumab (anti-PD-L1) treatment. The sequence links TRBV30 to TRBJ2-7; TRBD1 is a weak D gene call, 7 bases matching. This TCR was recovered from a woman older than 75 with urothelial cancer. The encoded CDR3 is CAWSSGGPYEQYF. The DNA sequence is as follows: TGTGCCTGGAGCTCAGGGGGGCCCTACGAGCAGTACTTC.